One sample yielded the 28 T cell receptor beta chains listed below, sequenced in a study of blood T cell repertoires in COVID-19. Here immunoSEQ multiplex PCR was the method, and the copy in TCRdb shows in-frame clones only, minus some. The repertoire holds over 200,000 clones, roughly 85% seen once, with 11% in the top ten. Specimen: PBMCs or T cells enriched from blood (not recorded which). All receptors derive from a man younger than 40 who had recovered from COVID-19.

J is TRBJ2-3 and V is TRBV4-2; 10 nucleotides align to TRBD2. The CDR3 is 16 residues long. The germline CDR1 and CDR2 sequences are LGHNA and YNFKEQ. V shed 1 base, J shed 2 bases, and the junction held 3 bases outside the gene matches. The chain's CDR3 is CASSQGTSGPTDTQYF. The CDR3 DNA reads TGTGCCAGCAGCCAAGGGACTAGCGGACCCACAGATACGCAGTATTTT.

The chain joins TRBV4-1 to TRBJ2-4, with D possibly being TRBD1 (6 bases). CDR3 size: 16 residues. Trimming left V 5 bases short and J 0 bases short, with 14 bases between. CDR1 and CDR2 from the germline V gene are MGHRA and YSYEKL. CDR3 DNA sequence: TGCGCCAGCAGCGCCCGAGGGGGATTAGCCAAAAACATTCAGTACTTC. As protein: CASSARGGLAKNIQYF.

The chain links TRBV19 to TRBJ1-6; weak D call: TRBD1 (5 bases). V was clipped by 8 bases and J by 5 bases, with 13 bases between them. The CDR3 extends over 14 amino acids. Germline-derived CDR1 and CDR2 are LNHDA and SQIVND (reference sequence). The CDR3 is CASRVRGNNSPLHF. As DNA, the CDR3 is TGTGCCAGTCGGGTAAGGGGAAATAATTCACCCCTCCACTTT. The full variable domain, in which reference TRBV19 and TRBJ1-6 provide the parts outside the CDR3, is DGGITQSPKYLFRKEGQNVTLSCEQNLNHDAMYWYRQDPGQGLRLIYYSQIVNDFQKGDIAEGYSVSREKKESFPLTVTSAQKNPTAFYLCASRVRGNNSPLHFGNGTRLTVT.

This clone was seen just once. V is TRBV18 and J is TRBJ1-1; D not resolved. Germline assignment: CDR1 KGHSH and CDR2 LQKENI. The CDR3 has 12 residues. Trimming shortened V by 6 bases and J by 3 bases, and 8 bases separated the two germline ends. This CDR3 reads CASSAQDTEAFF. The CDR3 DNA is TGTGCCAGCTCGGCTCAGGACACTGAAGCTTTCTTT.

The chain employs TRBV14 and TRBJ2-2; weak D call: TRBD1 (5 bases). This CDR3 spans 16 amino acids. CDR1 and CDR2 (germline): SGHDN, FVKESK. V lost 4 bases to trimming and J lost 5 bases, with 17 bases between them. Here the CDR3 reads CASSPGGRVRTGELFF. The CDR3 DNA reads TGTGCCAGCAGCCCAGGCGGCAGGGTCAGGACCGGGGAGCTGTTTTTT.

The chain joins TRBV9 to TRBJ2-1, with 9 nucleotides matching TRBD2. Losses at the gene ends were 0 bases for V and 5 bases for J; bases not matched to a gene: 9. Germline loops: CDR1 SGDLS, CDR2 YYNGEE. The CDR3 runs 17 residues. As DNA, the CDR3 is TGTGCCAGCAGCGTAGATGGCGGGAGGGTCGCGCACAATGAGCAGTTCTTC. It is translated as CASSVDGGRVAHNEQFF.

The chain combines TRBV5-1 with TRBJ2-1; the match to TRBD2 covers 7 bases. Germline CDR1 SGHRS, CDR2 YFSETQ. The J segment lost 3 bases and the V segment lost 4 bases, leaving 7 bases of the junction unmatched. This CDR3 spans 15 amino acids. The CDR3 here is CASSPASGNYNEQFF. CDR3 nucleotide sequence: TGCGCCAGCAGCCCGGCTAGCGGCAACTACAATGAGCAGTTCTTC.

The rearrangement links TRBV9 to TRBJ1-2; 7 nucleotides agree with TRBD1. The V gene end was trimmed by 0 bases and the J gene end by 0 bases; junction bases not matched to a gene: 8. Germline values: CDR1 SGDLS, CDR2 YYNGEE. The CDR3 length is 17 residues. CDR3 sequence reads: CASSVAGGGTANYGYTF. The CDR3 DNA reads as TGTGCCAGCAGCGTAGCGGGAGGGGGGACAGCTAACTATGGCTACACCTTC.

The J gene is TRBJ1-2, the V gene TRBV5-1; 8 nucleotides match TRBD1. Trimming at V came to 3 bases and at J to 6 bases, leaving 7 bases not matched to a gene. CDR1 is SGHRS, CDR2 YFSETQ, per germline. The CDR3 length is 14 residues. This CDR3 is CASSSGQGADGYTF. CDR3 nucleotides: TGCGCCAGCAGCTCCGGGCAGGGGGCGGATGGCTACACCTTC. The entire variable domain, with the rest obtained from reference TRBV5-1 and TRBJ1-2, is as follows: KAGVTQTPRYLIKTRGQQVTLSCSPISGHRSVSWYQQTPGQGLQFLFEYFSETQRNKGNFPGRFSGRQFSNSRSEMNVSTLELGDSALYLCASSSGQGADGYTFGSGTRLTVV.

CDR3 nucleotides: TGTGCCAGCAGCAGTCGGGGGGAGGAGGGCTATGGCTACACCTTC. Its protein is CASSSRGEEGYGYTF. This chain uses TRBV7-8 with TRBJ1-2; possible D gene TRBD1, 5 bases. Per the germline V gene, CDR1 is SGHVS and CDR2 is FQNEAQ. The CDR3 is 15 residues long. V was trimmed by 5 bases and J by 4 bases, leaving 17 bases between them.

This clone appeared a single time. The chain combines TRBV29-1 with TRBJ1-2; weak D call: TRBD1 (6 bases). Trimming took off 3 bases at V and 4 bases at J, with 12 bases between the two ends. The CDR3 has 13 amino acids. Germline V lookup: CDR1 SQVTM, CDR2 ANQGSEA. In DNA form, the CDR3 reads TGCAGCGTTGATGGTCGCAGGGGCTATGGCTACACCTTC. Translation: CSVDGRRGYGYTF.

The chain is built from TRBV3-1 (or the pseudogene TRBV3-2) and TRBJ2-7, with D perhaps matching TRBD2 (6 bases). The CDR3 runs to 13 residues. CDR1 and CDR2 from the germline V gene are LGHDT and YNNKEL (reference sequence). Trimming removed 4 bases from V and 5 bases from J, with 12 bases in between. This CDR3 reads CASSLHGSNEQYF. The CDR3 DNA reads as TGTGCCAGCAGCCTGCACGGGAGTAACGAGCAGTACTTC.

V is TRBV19 and J is TRBJ1-2; 8 positions agree with TRBD1. The J segment lost 6 bases and the V segment lost 7 bases, leaving 16 bases of the junction unmatched. Looked up from germline, CDR1 is LNHDA and CDR2 is SQIVND (reference sequence). The CDR3 spans 16 residues. CDR3 in amino acids: CASKRGDRPPSDGYTF. CDR3 bases: TGTGCCAGTAAACGGGGGGACAGGCCACCCTCGGATGGCTACACCTTC.

In DNA form, the CDR3 reads TGTGCCAGCAGTTCCGGGACAGGGGAGACCCAGTACTTC. Amino acids: CASSSGTGETQYF. The chain links TRBV27 to TRBJ2-5, with TRBD1 matching over 9 bases. Germline trimming cut 4 bases from V and 5 bases from J; bases unmatched to any gene: 2. CDR3 length: 13 residues. Germline V lookup: CDR1 MNHEY, CDR2 SMNVEV (reference sequence).

DNA of the CDR3: TGTGCCAGCAGTGACTCTCGGACTAGCGGGATCCACTCTAGATACAATGAGCAGTTCTTC. It specifies CASSDSRTSGIHSRYNEQFF. V gene TRBV6-4 combines with J gene TRBJ2-1, with 12 bases identical to TRBD2. This CDR3 has 20 amino acids. From germline, CDR1 is MRHNA and CDR2 SNTAGT. V lost 0 bases, J lost 4 bases, and 13 bases stayed unmatched.

CDR3: CASSVDGVGGYGYTF. CDR3 DNA sequence: TGTGCCAGCAGCGTAGATGGAGTAGGGGGCTATGGCTACACCTTC. This rearrangement joins TRBV9 to TRBJ1-2, with D possibly being TRBD1 (6 bases). From germline, CDR1 is SGDLS and CDR2 YYNGEE. This CDR3 region has 15 residues. Trimming removed 0 bases from V and 4 bases from J, with 13 bases in between.

The chain links TRBV9 to TRBJ2-3; D may be TRBD1 (5 bases). The CDR3 is 15 residues long. Trimming shortened V by 0 bases and J by 6 bases, and 14 bases separated the two germline ends. From germline, CDR1 is SGDLS and CDR2 YYNGEE. CDR3 sequence reads: CASSVEGAPRDTQYF. The CDR3 DNA reads as TGTGCCAGCAGCGTAGAAGGGGCCCCCAGGGATACGCAGTATTTT.

The chain employs TRBV7-6 and TRBJ1-3; maybe TRBD1 (5 bases). The CDR3 has 17 residues. Germline V gene data show CDR1 as SGHVS and CDR2 as FNYEAQ. The V and J ends lost 1 base and 2 bases respectively, with 15 bases between them. The CDR3 sequence is CASSLVGIGQAGNTIYF. Here the CDR3 DNA reads TGTGCCAGCAGCTTAGTCGGTATAGGACAAGCTGGAAACACCATATATTTT.

The chain joins TRBV6-5 to TRBJ2-6, with TRBD1 matching 9 bases. Germline V gives CDR1 MNHEY, CDR2 SVGAGI. V was pared by 10 bases and J by 2 bases, with 6 bases of the junction left unmatched. This CDR3 is built from 15 residues. In DNA, the CDR3 is TGTGCCACCCGGACAGGGGAGGCTGGGGCCAACGTCCTGACTTTC. Its translation is CATRTGEAGANVLTF.

The V gene is TRBV20-1, the J gene TRBJ2-3; D is unclear. Germline-derived CDR1 and CDR2 are DFQATT and SNEGSKA (reference sequence). CDR3 length equals 17 residues. Trimming pared 3 bases from V and 0 bases from J, leaving 19 bases between. The CDR3 DNA reads TGCAGTGCTAGTAGCCCCCTATTTAGTTCTAGCACAGATACGCAGTATTTT. Its translation is CSASSPLFSSSTDTQYF.

This chain connects TRBV20-1 to TRBJ2-2; no firm D call. This CDR3 has 11 amino acids. CDR1 is DFQATT and CDR2 is SNEGSKA in the germline V gene (reference sequence). Between the trimmed V and J ends, which lost 4 bases and 2 bases, there was a span of 2 bases. For the CDR3, the DNA is TGCAGTGCTACAAACACCGGGGAGCTGTTTTTT. It codes for CSATNTGELFF.

The chain carries TRBV9 and TRBJ2-2; 7 bases align to TRBD2. Germline-derived CDR1 and CDR2 are SGDLS and YYNGEE. The CDR3 runs 17 residues. V trimming: 6 bases; J trimming: 2 bases; junction bases outside the gene matches: 13. The CDR3 DNA sequence: TGTGCCAGCACCCGTAGGGTCGCTAGCGGAAACACCGGGGAGCTGTTTTTT. Residues: CASTRRVASGNTGELFF.

The gene calls are TRBV13 and TRBJ1-1, with a tentative D call TRBD1 (6 bases). The length of the CDR3 is 15 residues. Trimming shortened V by 5 bases and J by 1 base, and 14 bases separated the two germline ends. CDR1 is PRHDT and CDR2 is FYEKMQ in the germline V gene (reference sequence). The CDR3 DNA follows: TGTGCCAGCAGCCCTCGGACAGATCCGAACACTGAAGCTTTCTTT. Residues: CASSPRTDPNTEAFF.

This clone has only one observation. The CDR3 loop reads CASSFRRGGWNEQFF. In DNA form, the CDR3 reads TGTGCCAGCAGTTTCCGGCGGGGGGGTTGGAATGAGCAGTTCTTC. V and J are TRBV27 and TRBJ2-1, with 9 positions matching TRBD2. The length of the CDR3 is 15 residues. CDR1 is MNHEY and CDR2 is SMNVEV in the germline V gene (reference sequence). Trimming removed 3 bases from V and 7 bases from J; junction bases left unmatched: 7.

This sequence joins TRBV7-8 and TRBJ2-6; D gene unclear. CDR3 length: 19 residues. The V gene lost 1 base and the J gene lost 0 bases, with 16 bases spanning the gap. Germline V gives CDR1 SGHVS, CDR2 FQNEAQ. CDR3 region: CASSLVRVTRSSGANVLTF. CDR3 in DNA: TGTGCCAGCAGCTTAGTTCGGGTCACCCGAAGCTCTGGGGCCAACGTCCTGACTTTC.

V and J are TRBV9 and TRBJ2-1, with 11 bases aligning to TRBD2. The CDR3 contains 15 residues. Germline V CDR1 and CDR2: SGDLS, YYNGEE. The trim removed 2 bases at V and 4 bases at J, leaving 2 bases unmatched. The CDR3 is CASSVGLAEYNEQFF. CDR3 DNA sequence: TGTGCCAGCAGCGTGGGACTAGCGGAGTACAATGAGCAGTTCTTC.

This clone has only one observation. This chain links TRBV27 with TRBJ2-1; tentative D call: TRBD2 (6 bases). CDR3 size: 12 residues. Germline CDR1 MNHEY, CDR2 SMNVEV (reference sequence). Trimming shortened V by 5 bases and J by 7 bases, and 9 bases separated the two germline ends. The CDR3 reads CASSVTSNEQFF. The CDR3 nucleotides are TGTGCCAGCAGTGTGACTAGTAATGAGCAGTTCTTC.

The rearrangement uses TRBV29-1 and TRBJ1-2; D gene ambiguous. This CDR3 has 13 amino acids. The germline V and J ends were trimmed by 5 bases and 3 bases, with 13 bases remaining between them. Germline V lookup: CDR1 SQVTM, CDR2 ANQGSEA. The CDR3 nucleotides are TGCAGCGTTCAGAGGCCTACTGACTATGGCTACACCTTC. Translating gives CSVQRPTDYGYTF. Filled out from reference TRBV29-1 and TRBJ1-2, the complete variable domain reads SAVISQKPSRDICQRGTSLTIQCQVDSQVTMMFWYRQQPGQSLTLIATANQGSEATYESGFVIDKFPISRPNLTFSTLTVSNMSPEDSSIYLCSVQRPTDYGYTFGSGTRLTVV.